This T cell receptor (beta chain) was profiled in a study of shared clonotypes between healthy human individuals (dated by TCRdb to 2019 to 2021). In the study overall: A couple of women and a few men aged 18 to 49 years were included in the cohort. Different laboratories and diverse techniques were used to prepare libraries and sequence TCR repertoires, to increase sequencing depth and limit assay-specific biases. Leukapheresis yielded between about 0.94 and 8.9 billion PBMCs per donor. For each donor, three plates each were used for CD4 naive and CD4 memory, two plates were used for CD8 naive, and one plate was used for CD8 memory. To estimate repertoire size and how much clonotypes are shared between individuals, the study performed deep sequencing of blood TCR repertoires from a handful of healthy adults. The research as a whole found: Based on pairwise subsampling, the degree of clonotype sharing among donors was expected to be affected by sequencing depth. Even with the large sequencing depth, rarefaction of the sorted-subset datasets indicated that sequencing was incomplete. When several donors were compared, the shared fraction of clonotypes was 5% to 6.5% for naive CD4, over 3% for naive CD8, 2% to 2.5% for memory CD4, and 0.3% to 0.5% for memory CD8. Compared with non-shared clonotypes, clonotypes shared by all four sorted-subset donors had higher generation probabilities. Sampling was restricted to blood, and TCR repertoires in tissues likely differ from the TCR repertoires found in blood. Larger estimated clonotype richness was generally found for naive subsets than for memory subsets. The genetic and exposure-history diversity represented was limited by the small number of donors.

Comments on this clone: The specificity of this receptor is unknown. No much larger clone is present one base from it, and per-base qualities are unavailable.

The donors were healthy, HIV-negative adults who had no recently reported acute infections or vaccinations. Only Caucasian adults living in Nashville, Tennessee, USA were represented among the donors. CD4+ T cells were enriched through magnetic negative selection, after which naive cells were positively selected on CD45RA and the remaining negative fraction served as the memory subset. Blood was obtained by leukapheresis, after which PBMCs were separated by Ficoll-Histopaque density gradient centrifugation and cryopreserved in liquid nitrogen vapor phase. Analytical flow cytometry was used to check the purity and quantity of each magnetically sorted T cell population. Each sorted fraction had its genomic DNA isolated and then quantified by UV absorbance on a Nanodrop 2000c. Using the deep immunoSEQ assay, TCR CDR3 regions were amplified from genomic DNA by multiplex PCR. For each cell subset, the extracted genomic DNA was distributed evenly across all wells of several immunoSEQ 96-well plates, and each plate served as one replicate. For sorted subsets, each replicate PCR was loaded with approximately 200 ng genomic DNA, equivalent to 25,000 to 35,000 T cell genomes. Purified libraries were quantified with a Qubit 3.0 fluorometer, sized on a Bioanalyzer 2100, and re-quantified with the KAPA Library Quantification kit. A separate single-read 150-cycle Illumina NextSeq 550 flow cell was used to sequence each immunoSEQ 96-well plate. The authors' pipeline ran thus. Because the immunoSEQ output held only junctional sequences and lacked quality scores, the filtering could not match the filtering applied to full-length reads. Sequences were annotated with PyIR, a Python wrapper for IgBLAST v1.9, and V/J genes and CDR3 were assigned using IMGT germline references. Any read was removed if the V/J assignment was weak (E-value above 1e-6), the CDR3 was missing, or the read contained stop codons, out-of-frame junctions, or ambiguous translated residues. V3J clonotypes were defined as sequences sharing an identical inferred V gene, J gene, and CDR3 amino acid sequence. To compute the percentage overlap between repertoires, the number of shared unique clonotypes was divided by the size of the smaller repertoire. Richness of each repertoire was evaluated using RTK rarefaction, the Chao1 estimator, and Recon v2.1 estimates of unobserved clonotypes. Generation probabilities were computed with OLGA for all TCRbeta clonotypes obtained by the gDNA method from a handful of donors. As stored in TCRdb, this immuneACCESS dataset retains in-frame rearrangements with V and J assigned. A fraction of the clones does not appear; measured against another copy, unresolved V genes explain less than half of the discrepancy, and the remainder lacks a known reason. Clone size and the V and J calls come from that table; the DNA yielded D and trimming. The sample table lists 850,000 to 1,100,000 clones, 70% to 85% of them with a count of one. The top ten hold about 0.94% of the sample.

The receptor was derived from a man aged 18 to 29 in good health. Some clones in this sample may be carry-over from other donors' samples. Sequencing was performed on memory CD4+ T cells from PBMCs. The sample's cell subset or site, from its label and the paper: CD45RA-negative fraction.

The CDR3 reads as follows: CATGLRVNTGANVLTF. The nucleotide sequence reads as follows: TGTGCCACGGGTCTCAGGGTGAATACTGGGGCCAACGTCCTGACTTTC. The sequence links TRBV2 to TRBJ2-6; a tentative D match to TRBD1 spans 5 bases. The CDR3 sequence holds 16 residues, the cysteine and phenylalanine included. The retained sequence is limited to the CDR3, 48 bases, with the frame set at the first base. The germline V gene yields SNHLY for CDR1 and FYNNEI for CDR2. V lost 10 bases and J lost 2 bases; the stretch between them is 18 bases long.